This TCR beta chain was retrieved from a study of blood T cell repertoires in COVID-19. Germline lookup yields CDR1 ENHRY and CDR2 SYGVKD. The V gene lost 4 bases and the J gene lost 6 bases, with 15 bases spanning the gap. The length of the CDR3 is 14 residues. The data were produced by immunoSEQ multiplex PCR, yet TCRdb's version contains in-frame clones alone and is incomplete. The repertoire holds 130,000 or so clones, with almost 85% as singletons. Sequencing was performed on PBMCs or T cells enriched from blood (not recorded which). This chain links TRBV10-3 with TRBJ1-1; possibly TRBD1 for D (5 bases). The source of this sequence is a woman aged 45 to 65 with acute COVID-19. CDR3 nucleotide sequence: TGTGCCATCAGTGCCCTCGGGGGTCGGGCTGAAGCTTTCTTT. Encoded protein: CAISALGGRAEAFF.